This TCR beta chain was sequenced for a study of T cells in Graves' hyperthyroidism and ophthalmopathy. TCR beta CDR3 region amplification was performed from RNA transcripts. Carried out on the TCR CDR3, a first-round RT-PCR used the HTBI primer set. TCRdb re-derived calls from the multiplex PCR reads in MiXCR, one entry per CDR3 protein. The sample consists of almost 600,000 distinct CDR3 sequences, approximately 15% of them appearing once. Uncontrolled infection, other autoimmune disease, pregnancy or lactation barred patients from enrollment. CDR1 is MNHEY, CDR2 SMNVEV, per germline (reference sequence). This CDR3 contains 12 residues. V was shortened by 7 bases and J by 4 bases, with 7 bases between the two germline ends.

The sample taken for sequencing was blood. This TCR came from a woman in her twenties or thirties with Graves' hyperthyroidism that later progressed to Graves' ophthalmopathy. The chain combines TRBV27 with TRBJ2-2; D is possibly TRBD2 (6 bases). CDR3: CASMGGTGELFF. The CDR3 region has the DNA TGTGCCAGCATGGGGGGCACCGGGGAGCTGTTTTTT.